The sequence of this T cell receptor (beta chain) was determined in a study of blood T cell repertoires in COVID-19. Researchers sorted participants into cohorts using their self-reported clinical history. Generated by immunoSEQ multiplex PCR, the TCRdb table keeps only in-frame clones and is missing some. The sample holds fewer than 200,000 clones, about 83% seen once. Germline loops: CDR1 SEHNR, CDR2 FQNEAQ (reference sequence). This CDR3 is built from 16 residues. V lost 4 bases, J lost 0 bases, and 16 bases lay in between. V is TRBV7-9 and J is TRBJ2-7; TRBD1 is a possible D gene (6 bases). The origin of this receptor is a woman between 25 and 40 years old who had been exposed to COVID-19. The source material was PBMCs or T cells enriched from blood (not recorded which). The CDR3 sequence: CASSSSRDTPSYEQYF. CDR3 nucleotide sequence: TGTGCCAGCAGCTCGTCACGGGACACCCCCTCCTACGAGCAGTACTTC.